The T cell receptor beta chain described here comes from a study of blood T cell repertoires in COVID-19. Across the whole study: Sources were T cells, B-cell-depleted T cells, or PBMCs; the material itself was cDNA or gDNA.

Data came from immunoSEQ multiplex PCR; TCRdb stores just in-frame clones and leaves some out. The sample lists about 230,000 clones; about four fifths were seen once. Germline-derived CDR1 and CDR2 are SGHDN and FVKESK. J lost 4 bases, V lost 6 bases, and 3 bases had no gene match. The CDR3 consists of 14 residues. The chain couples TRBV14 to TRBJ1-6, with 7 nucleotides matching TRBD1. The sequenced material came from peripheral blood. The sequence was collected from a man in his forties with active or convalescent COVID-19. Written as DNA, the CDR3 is TGTGCCAGCAGTCAGACAGGGTATAATTCACCCCTCCACTTT. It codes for CASSQTGYNSPLHF. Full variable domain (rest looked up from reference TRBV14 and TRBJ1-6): EAGVTQFPSHSVIEKGQTVTLRCDPISGHDNLYWYRRVMGKEIKFLLHFVKESKQDESGMPNNRFLAERTGGTYSTLKVQPAELEDSGVYFCASSQTGYNSPLHFGNGTRLTVT.